Given below is one T cell receptor (beta chain) in context. This sample was taken from a study of T cell changes during pregnancy in multiple sclerosis. Produced via immunoSEQ multiplex PCR; TCRdb's table is partial and in-frame only. The table has roughly 70,000 clones, 90% seen once; the top ten hold around 1.6%. V was pared by 2 bases and J by 7 bases, with 9 bases of the junction left unmatched. The CDR3 length is 16 residues. Per germline, CDR1 KGHSH and CDR2 LQKENI. The sequence came from a female donor with multiple sclerosis, enrolled in a pregnancy study. This specimen was peripheral blood, taken in the third trimester of pregnancy. V usage is TRBV18 and J usage is TRBJ1-1, with 11 nucleotides matching TRBD1. CDR3 nucleotide sequence: TGTGCCAGCTCACCAAAAGAGGGGACAGGGGGAATTGAAGCTTTCTTT. It is translated as CASSPKEGTGGIEAFF. Full variable domain (remainder filled in from reference TRBV18 and TRBJ1-1): NAGVMQNPRHLVRRRGQEARLRCSPMKGHSHVYWYRQLPEEGLKFMVYLQKENIIDESGMPKERFSAEFPKEGPSILRIQQVVRGDSAAYFCASSPKEGTGGIEAFFGQGTRLTVV.